This TCR beta chain appears in the sequencing data of a study of long-term antiretroviral therapy in people with HIV (dated 2022 in TCRdb). Regarding the research as a whole: Collection of the earliest samples took place about a decade ahead of the 2015 WHO recommendation for immediate ART, at a time when ART was typically delayed until CD4 counts fell. A retrospective serial study tested whether changes in peripheral blood TRB repertoire composition and diversity were associated with ART initiation and durable HIV suppression. The cohort contributed over 150 cryopreserved PBMC samples from about 31 adults with confirmed HIV infection, collected serially over a mean of 6 years (range 1-12). Of the roughly 32 participants with HIV, more than 10 were female. No cross-contamination during QIAcube processing was seen in test extractions of a monoclonal T-cell line run alongside around 30 polyclonal samples.

Of note for this clone: What antigen it recognizes has not been identified. No much larger clone exists at a distance of one base, and base qualities are not known.

Inclusion was restricted to participants for whom at least one PBMC sample before ART initiation and at least two post-ART samples were available. Treatment was received in the United States of America by all participants with HIV. Before DNA extraction, cryopreserved samples of roughly 0.9-11 million PBMC were thawed and washed. At the time of the earliest PBMC sample, participants with HIV were aged between roughly 20 and 54 years. PBMC samples were contributed by each participant from 1-4 timepoints before ART initiation and 2-8 timepoints after ART initiation, with a median of 7 samples. For every participant, serial HIV viral load, CD4+ T-cell count, ART history and demographic data were obtained. Using a Qiagen kit on a QIAcube, genomic DNA was extracted from unsorted PBMC, with samples processed in batches of 12. Sequencing of the TRB variable region was done with the immunoSEQ hsTCRB v3.0 assay at survey level resolution. TRB sequencing targeted a depth of about 40,000-50,000 T-cell genomes per sample. An Illumina MiSeq with a v3 150-cycle kit was used to sequence the pooled TRB libraries. In the authors' own workflow: Repertoire analysis ran in R within a reproducible Nextflow workflow covering QC, data transformation and analysis. Custom analyses were implemented in LymphoSeq2, an R package for AIRR-Seq data exploration. A handful of samples yielding fewer than 5000 total TRB sequences were excluded, leaving 188 analyzed HIV repertoires. Among the approximately 180 HIV repertoires that were kept, some 60 were collected before ART initiation and roughly 130 were collected after ART initiation. Each repertoire was downsampled to 5000 TRB nucleotide sequences, and summary statistics were averaged across 100 downsampling iterations. TRB sequences were retained for analysis only if CDR3 regions of at least seven amino acids were present. Diversity was assessed using a clonality score derived from Shannon entropy and using the Gini coefficient. In repertoire networks, the top 5000 CDR3 amino acid sequences were linked whenever an edit distance of one separated two sequences. For TRB CDR3 amino acid sequences, GLIPH2 was used to predict antigen specificity groups and MHC restriction. CDR3 amino acid sequences were matched against VDJdb and McPAS-TCR to flag known CMV, EBV, HIV or tissue antigen associations. Pre-ART, post-ART and control groups were compared with Wilcoxon signed-rank tests and Holm-Bonferroni correction. TCRdb retrieved this table from immuneACCESS and kept in-frame rearrangements only. Not all clones are present; in checked studies, unresolved V genes account for under half, and no reason is known for the remainder. V and J calls and clone size follow that table, whereas D and trimming were derived from the DNA. The table for this sample lists fewer than 55,000 clones; 90% to 95% of them were counted only once. The ten largest clonotypes hold around 3% of the sample.

Summary of the overall study and its limitations: Since PBMC availability was limited, sequencing covered only the TCR beta chain, with no alpha chain pairing. Inferences about post-ART repertoire changes were limited because no data were available on ART adherence, viral resistance or therapy changes. The samples span the years 2004 to 2017, and the ART regimens used at that time may not be as effective as current regimens. Unsorted PBMC were profiled instead of sorted CD4+ and CD8+ T cells because pre-ART samples had limited cell numbers. Compared with controls, HIV repertoires had narrower CDR3 length ranges, and the network structure pointed to an antigen-experienced repertoire that shifted only slightly toward naive after ART. At every time point, the repertoire was dominated by expanded TRB clones first identified before ART initiation, although this dominance fluctuated and, in many PLHIV, declined after ART. Starting ART was linked to a significant rise in TRB diversity, yet even after long-term ART the diversity remained significantly lower than in transplant donor controls.

Sequenced here: unsorted PBMCs, sampled 3.7 years after starting antiretroviral therapy. The sequence came from a woman aged 50 to 60 with HIV.

The CDR3 corresponds to CASSFASTSFF. The DNA sequence follows: TGTGCCAGCAGCTTTGCTTCGACGTCTTTCTTT. The chain joins TRBV5-8 to TRBJ1-1; no confident D gene assignment can be made. Per the germline V gene, SGHTS is the CDR1 and YDEGEE is the CDR2. Inclusive of the bounding cysteine and phenylalanine, the CDR3 is 11 residues long. The kept DNA is CDR3 alone, 33 bases in frame from the first base. Trimming takes 2 bases from V and 12 bases from J, and the germline ends sit 11 bases apart. The entire variable domain, with the stretches around the CDR3 drawn from the reference TRBV5-8 and TRBJ1-1 proteins, is EAGVTQSPTHLIKTRGQQATLRCSPISGHTSVYWYQQALGLGLQFLLWYDEGEERNRGNFPPRFSGRQFPNYSSELNVNALELEDSALYLCASSFASTSFFGQGTRLTVV.